This entry features one TCR beta chain sequence. TCRdb keeps only in-frame clones here, not all; method: immunoSEQ multiplex PCR. The table has about 10,000 clones, around 86% seen once. This sample was taken from a study of immune evolution from preneoplasia to lung adenocarcinoma. CDR1 and CDR2 from the germline V gene are MNHGY and SVAAGI. The CDR3 totals 13 residues. V was clipped by 4 bases and J by 5 bases, with 12 bases between them. The sequenced sample was FFPE invasive lung adenocarcinoma tissue. The J gene is TRBJ2-7, the V gene TRBV6-9, with D unresolved. The source of this sequence is a person between 65 and 79 years old with invasive lung adenocarcinoma. The CDR3 here is CASSWVDADEQYF. In nucleotides, the CDR3 is TGTGCCAGCAGTTGGGTAGACGCTGACGAGCAGTACTTC.